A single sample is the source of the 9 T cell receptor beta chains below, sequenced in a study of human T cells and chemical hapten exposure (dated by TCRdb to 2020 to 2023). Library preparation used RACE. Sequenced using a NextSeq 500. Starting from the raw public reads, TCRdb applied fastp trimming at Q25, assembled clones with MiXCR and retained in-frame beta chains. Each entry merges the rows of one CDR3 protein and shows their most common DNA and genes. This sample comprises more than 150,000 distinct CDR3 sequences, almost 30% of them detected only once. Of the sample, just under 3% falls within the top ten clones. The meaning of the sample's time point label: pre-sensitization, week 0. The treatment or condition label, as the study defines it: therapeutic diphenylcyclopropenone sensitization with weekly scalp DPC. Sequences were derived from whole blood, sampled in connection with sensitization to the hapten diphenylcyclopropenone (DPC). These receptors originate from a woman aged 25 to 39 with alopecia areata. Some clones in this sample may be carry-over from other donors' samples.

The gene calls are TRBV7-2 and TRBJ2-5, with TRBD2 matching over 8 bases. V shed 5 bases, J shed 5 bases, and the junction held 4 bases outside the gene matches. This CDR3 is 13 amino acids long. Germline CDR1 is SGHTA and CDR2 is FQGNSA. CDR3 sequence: CASSISGKETQYF. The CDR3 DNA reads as TGTGCCAGCAGCATTAGCGGGAAGGAGACCCAGTACTTC. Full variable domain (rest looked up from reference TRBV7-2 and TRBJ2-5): GAGVSQSPSNKVTEKGKDVELRCDPISGHTALYWYRQSLGQGLEFLIYFQGNSAPDKSGLPSDRFSAERTGGSVSTLTIQRTQQEDSAVYLCASSISGKETQYFGPGTRLLVL.

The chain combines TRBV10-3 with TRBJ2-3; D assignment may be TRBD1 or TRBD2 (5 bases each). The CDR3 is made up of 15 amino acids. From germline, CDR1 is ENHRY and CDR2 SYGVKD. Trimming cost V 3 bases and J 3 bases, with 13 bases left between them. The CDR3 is CAISEQERRTDTQYF. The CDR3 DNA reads TGTGCCATCAGTGAACAGGAGCGGAGGACAGATACGCAGTATTTT.

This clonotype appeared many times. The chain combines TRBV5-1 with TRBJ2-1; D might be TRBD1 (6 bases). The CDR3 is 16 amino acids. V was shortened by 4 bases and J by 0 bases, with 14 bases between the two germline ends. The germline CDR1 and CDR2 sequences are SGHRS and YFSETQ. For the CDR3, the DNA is TGCGCCAGCAGCCCCAGGACAGTAAGCTCCTACAATGAGCAGTTCTTC. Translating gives CASSPRTVSSYNEQFF.

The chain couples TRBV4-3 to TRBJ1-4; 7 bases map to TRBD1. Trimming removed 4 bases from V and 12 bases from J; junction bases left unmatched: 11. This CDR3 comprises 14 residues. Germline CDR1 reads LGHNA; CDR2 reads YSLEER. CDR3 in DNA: TGCGCCAGCAGCCCTCAACCTTTCCAGGGGGAACTGTTTTTT. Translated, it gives CASSPQPFQGELFF.

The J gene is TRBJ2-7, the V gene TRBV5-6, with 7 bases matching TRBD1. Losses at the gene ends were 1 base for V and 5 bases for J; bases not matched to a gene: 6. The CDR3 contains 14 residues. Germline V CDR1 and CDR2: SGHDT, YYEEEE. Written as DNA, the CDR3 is TGTGCCAGCAGCTTGTTACAGGGGAGCAACGAGCAGTACTTC. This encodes CASSLLQGSNEQYF.

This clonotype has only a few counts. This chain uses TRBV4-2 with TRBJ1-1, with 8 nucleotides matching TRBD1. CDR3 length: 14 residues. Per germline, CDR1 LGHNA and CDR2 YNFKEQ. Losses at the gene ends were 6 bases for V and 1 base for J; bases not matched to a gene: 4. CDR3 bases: TGTGCCAGCAGGATGGGACAGGCGAACACTGAAGCTTTCTTT. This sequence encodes CASRMGQANTEAFF.

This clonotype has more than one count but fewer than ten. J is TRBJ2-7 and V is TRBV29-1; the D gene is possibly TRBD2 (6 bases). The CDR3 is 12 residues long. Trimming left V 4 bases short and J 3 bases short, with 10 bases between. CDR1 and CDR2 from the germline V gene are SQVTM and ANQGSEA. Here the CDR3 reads CSVGRAGYEQYF. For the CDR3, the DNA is TGCAGCGTTGGGAGGGCCGGCTACGAGCAGTACTTC.

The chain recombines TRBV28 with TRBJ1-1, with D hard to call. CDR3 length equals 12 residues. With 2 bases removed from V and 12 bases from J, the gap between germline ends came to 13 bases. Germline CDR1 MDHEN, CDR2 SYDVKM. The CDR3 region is CASSLTRGDTFF. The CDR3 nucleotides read TGTGCCAGCAGTTTAACCCGGGGTGACACTTTCTTT.

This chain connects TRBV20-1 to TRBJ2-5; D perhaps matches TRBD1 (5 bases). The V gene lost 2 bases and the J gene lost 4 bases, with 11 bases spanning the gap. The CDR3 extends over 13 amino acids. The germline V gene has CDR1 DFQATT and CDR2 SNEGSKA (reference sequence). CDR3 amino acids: CSARLQALETQYF. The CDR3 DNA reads TGCAGTGCTAGATTACAGGCATTAGAGACCCAGTACTTC.